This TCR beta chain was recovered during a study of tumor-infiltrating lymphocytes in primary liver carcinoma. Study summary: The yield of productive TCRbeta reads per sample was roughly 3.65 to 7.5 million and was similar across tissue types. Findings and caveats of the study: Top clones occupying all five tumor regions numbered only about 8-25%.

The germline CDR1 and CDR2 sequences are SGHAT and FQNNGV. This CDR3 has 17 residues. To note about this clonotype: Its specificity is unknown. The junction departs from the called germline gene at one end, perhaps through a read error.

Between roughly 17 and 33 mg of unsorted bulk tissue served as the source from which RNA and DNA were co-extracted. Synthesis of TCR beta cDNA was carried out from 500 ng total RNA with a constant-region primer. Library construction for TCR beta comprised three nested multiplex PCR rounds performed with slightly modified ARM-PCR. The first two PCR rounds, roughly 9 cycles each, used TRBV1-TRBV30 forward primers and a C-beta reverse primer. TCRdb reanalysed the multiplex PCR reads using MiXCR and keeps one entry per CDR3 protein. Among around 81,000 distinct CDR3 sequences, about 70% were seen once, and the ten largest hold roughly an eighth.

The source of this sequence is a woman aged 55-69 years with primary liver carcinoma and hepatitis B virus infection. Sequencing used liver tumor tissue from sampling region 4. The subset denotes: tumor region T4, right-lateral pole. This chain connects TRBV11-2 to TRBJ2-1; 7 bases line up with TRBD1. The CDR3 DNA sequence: TGTGCCAGCAGCTTAACCCACGGACATGGATACAGGGGTGAGCAATTCTTC. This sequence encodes CASSLTHGHGYRGEQFF.